What follows are 31 T cell receptor beta chains derived from one specimen sequenced in a study of CD8+ T cells in alopecia areata. RNA was isolated and reverse transcribed to cDNA, the sequencing template. Clones were sequenced by immunoSEQ multiplex PCR, and TCRdb holds only the in-frame ones, with some missing. The table lists approximately 5,400 clones, around 58% of them singletons, with about 11% in the top ten. Sampling of alopecia areata patients yielded lesional scalp punch biopsies as well as peripheral blood. The sample in question was skin, obtained at week 0. These receptors all come from a human donor with alopecia areata.

The chain uses TRBV9 and TRBJ2-5; 8 bases agree with TRBD2. CDR1 and CDR2 (germline): SGDLS, YYNGEE. J lost 5 bases, V lost 0 bases, and 3 bases had no gene match. The CDR3 runs to 14 residues. DNA for the CDR3: TGTGCCAGCAGCGTAGCCGGGGGGGGCGAGACCCAGTACTTC. Protein: CASSVAGGGETQYF.

The chain joins TRBV6-1 to TRBJ2-5, with 7 bases identical to TRBD2. V trimming: 6 bases; J trimming: 0 bases; junction bases outside the gene matches: 4. The CDR3 length is 14 residues. The V gene's germline CDR1 is MNHNS and CDR2 SASEGT. As DNA, the CDR3 is TGTGCCAGCAGGGGGGGGTGGTACCAAGAGACCCAGTACTTC. It is translated as CASRGGWYQETQYF.

There are a few counts of this clone. The genes are TRBV5-5 and TRBJ2-2; no firm D call. V lost 0 bases and J 4 bases, leaving 7 bases between the germline ends. Germline V gene sequence: CDR1 SGHKS, CDR2 YYEKEE (reference sequence). The CDR3 totals 14 residues. The CDR3 reads CASSLDQITGELFF. CDR3 nucleotide sequence: TGTGCCAGCAGCTTGGATCAAATCACCGGGGAGCTGTTTTTT.

The chain has TRBV29-1 and TRBJ1-1; tentative D call: TRBD1 (6 bases). The CDR3 runs 12 residues. CDR1 SQVTM and CDR2 ANQGSEA come from the germline V gene. DNA of the CDR3: TGCACGAGCAAATCAGGGGACACTGAAGCTTTCTTT. Translation: CTSKSGDTEAFF. Full variable domain (remainder filled in from reference TRBV29-1 and TRBJ1-1): SAVISQKPSRDICQRGTSLTIQCQVDSQVTMMFWYRQQPGQSLTLIATANQGSEATYESGFVIDKFPISRPNLTFSTLTVSNMSPEDSSIYLCTSKSGDTEAFFGQGTRLTVV.

The chain has TRBV10-3 and TRBJ2-1, with TRBD1 matching over 10 bases. The CDR3 contains 15 residues. Germline lookup yields CDR1 ENHRY and CDR2 SYGVKD. J was trimmed by 6 bases and V by 6 bases; bases with no gene match: 8. For the CDR3, the DNA is TGTGCCATCAGCCCCCGGGACAGGGGAATCAATGAGCAGTTCTTC. Protein: CAISPRDRGINEQFF.

V and J are TRBV4-1 and TRBJ2-7, with 11 bases fitting TRBD1. Per germline, CDR1 MGHRA and CDR2 YSYEKL. V was clipped by 2 bases and J by 2 bases; unmatched bases: 5. The CDR3 consists of 16 residues. This CDR3 is CASSQQPGQGAYEQYF. The CDR3 DNA follows: TGCGCCAGCAGCCAACAACCGGGACAGGGGGCCTACGAGCAGTACTTC.

This chain connects TRBV19 to TRBJ2-5, with a tentative D call TRBD2 (6 bases). The V gene lost 3 bases and the J gene lost 1 base, with 12 bases spanning the gap. The CDR3 runs to 15 residues. Per the germline V gene, CDR1 is LNHDA and CDR2 is SQIVND (reference sequence). The CDR3 loop is CASSIGTQAQETQYF. Written as DNA, the CDR3 is TGTGCCAGTAGTATCGGGACTCAGGCCCAAGAGACCCAGTACTTC. Full variable domain (outside the CDR3, taken from reference TRBV19 and TRBJ2-5): DGGITQSPKYLFRKEGQNVTLSCEQNLNHDAMYWYRQDPGQGLRLIYYSQIVNDFQKGDIAEGYSVSREKKESFPLTVTSAQKNPTAFYLCASSIGTQAQETQYFGPGTRLLVL.

The genes are TRBV7-9 and TRBJ1-6, with 9 bases matching TRBD1. Germline CDR1 SEHNR, CDR2 FQNEAQ (reference sequence). V lost 5 bases and J lost 10; bases outside the gene matches: 9. The CDR3 has 15 residues. CDR3 region: CASSRAGQGGSPLHF. In DNA form, the CDR3 reads TGTGCCAGCAGCCGAGCGGGACAGGGTGGATCACCCCTCCACTTT.

This chain's CDR3 is CASRGRRRYTF. CDR3 coding DNA: TGTGCCAGCAGAGGGCGGAGGAGGTACACCTTC. This chain links TRBV27 with TRBJ1-2; no reliable D call. The CDR3 has 11 amino acids. The germline gives CDR1 MNHEY, CDR2 SMNVEV (reference sequence). V was trimmed by 6 bases and J by 11 bases, leaving 13 bases between them.

This clone was recorded a few times. This chain links TRBV28 with TRBJ2-2; maybe TRBD1 (6 bases). The germline gives CDR1 MDHEN, CDR2 SYDVKM. This CDR3 is built from 15 residues. V gave up 5 bases and J gave up 1 base, with 11 bases separating them. CDR3 bases: TGTGCCAGCAGTAAGCTACAGGGGAACACCGGGGAGCTGTTTTTT. This encodes CASSKLQGNTGELFF.

This clone was counted once. The V call is TRBV2, the J call TRBJ1-2, with 7 bases lining up with TRBD1. The length of the CDR3 is 15 residues. V was clipped by 3 bases and J by 4 bases; unmatched bases: 8. The germline V gene has CDR1 SNHLY and CDR2 FYNNEI. For the CDR3, the DNA is TGTGCCAGCAGTGACCCTGACAGGGTTGGCTATGGCTACACCTTC. Protein product: CASSDPDRVGYGYTF.

J is TRBJ2-3 and V is TRBV5-1; 7 bases fit TRBD1. V was clipped by 4 bases and J by 5 bases; unmatched bases: 10. CDR1 and CDR2 (germline): SGHRS, YFSETQ. The length of the CDR3 is 15 residues. CDR3 nucleotides: TGCGCCAGCAGCGATCACAGGGGCGTGGGAGATACGCAGTATTTT. It specifies CASSDHRGVGDTQYF.

This clone was seen more than once but under ten times. The chain joins TRBV2 to TRBJ2-2; D remains unclear. The CDR3 is 11 amino acids. V lost 5 bases and J 9 bases, leaving 7 bases between the germline ends. Germline-derived CDR1 and CDR2 are SNHLY and FYNNEI. The CDR3 DNA follows: TGTGCCAGCAGTCTCCTTAGGGAGCTGTTTTTT. This sequence encodes CASSLLRELFF.

The J gene is TRBJ1-2, the V gene TRBV19, with D possibly being TRBD1 (6 bases). The CDR3 consists of 13 residues. Germline assignment: CDR1 LNHDA and CDR2 SQIVND (reference sequence). CDR3 residues: CAGRNRVNYGYTF. The CDR3 DNA reads TGTGCAGGCCGAAACAGGGTCAACTATGGCTACACCTTC. Full variable domain (missing parts from reference TRBV19 and TRBJ1-2): DGGITQSPKYLFRKEGQNVTLSCEQNLNHDAMYWYRQDPGQGLRLIYYSQIVNDFQKGDIAEGYSVSREKKESFPLTVTSAQKNPTAFYLCAGRNRVNYGYTFGSGTRLTVV.

The V gene is TRBV5-4, the J gene TRBJ2-5; TRBD1 or TRBD2 may be the D gene (6 bases each). Germline assignment: CDR1 SGHNT and CDR2 YYREEE (reference sequence). Trimming removed 4 bases at V and 5 bases at J, with 21 bases between. This CDR3 spans 16 amino acids. Here the CDR3 reads CASSQRRGVKMETQYF. CDR3 in DNA: TGTGCCAGCAGCCAGAGAAGGGGGGTTAAGATGGAGACCCAGTACTTC. Full variable domain (outside the CDR3, taken from reference TRBV5-4 and TRBJ2-5): ETGVTQSPTHLIKTRGQQVTLRCSSQSGHNTVSWYQQALGQGPQFIFQYYREEENGRGNFPPRFSGLQFPNYSSELNVNALELDDSALYLCASSQRRGVKMETQYFGPGTRLLVL.

This clone turned up a few times. V gene TRBV5-1 combines with J gene TRBJ2-5; D is tentatively TRBD1 or TRBD2 (5 bases each). Trimming removed 4 bases at V and 5 bases at J, with 24 bases between. Germline values: CDR1 SGHRS, CDR2 YFSETQ. CDR3 length: 17 residues. For the CDR3, the DNA is TGCGCCAGCAGCACGGGACGGCCCGGGGAGACAAGCGAGACCCAGTACTTC. It specifies CASSTGRPGETSETQYF.

The chain joins TRBV6-5 to TRBJ2-4; unclear D gene. Deletions cut 4 bases from V and 0 bases from J, with 10 bases between. This CDR3 is 15 amino acids long. Germline CDR1 is MNHEY and CDR2 is SVGAGI. The CDR3 DNA is TGTGCCAGCAGTTTGGACCCCAGAGCCAAAAACATTCAGTACTTC. Its protein product is CASSLDPRAKNIQYF.

The gene calls are TRBV5-6 and TRBJ1-2; TRBD1 agrees at 7 bases. Germline V lookup: CDR1 SGHDT, CDR2 YYEEEE. The trim removed 2 bases at V and 5 bases at J, leaving 9 bases unmatched. There are 15 residues in the CDR3. The CDR3 nucleotides are TGTGCCAGCAGCTTCCCAGGGGGTATGGGGTATGGCTACACCTTC. Its translation: CASSFPGGMGYGYTF. Supplemented by reference TRBV5-6 and TRBJ1-2, the full variable domain reads DAGVTQSPTHLIKTRGQQVTLRCSPKSGHDTVSWYQQALGQGPQFIFQYYEEEERQRGNFPDRFSGHQFPNYSSELNVNALLLGDSALYLCASSFPGGMGYGYTFGSGTRLTVV.

This clone came up a few times. This rearrangement joins TRBV5-1 to TRBJ2-3, with a weak D call TRBD2 (5 bases). The CDR3 contains 15 residues. The V gene's germline CDR1 is SGHRS and CDR2 YFSETQ. V lost 2 bases to trimming and J lost 5 bases, with 15 bases between them. CDR3: CASSFPASFGDTQYF. DNA for the CDR3: TGCGCCAGCAGCTTTCCCGCTAGCTTCGGAGATACGCAGTATTTT. Supplemented by reference TRBV5-1 and TRBJ2-3, the full variable domain reads KAGVTQTPRYLIKTRGQQVTLSCSPISGHRSVSWYQQTPGQGLQFLFEYFSETQRNKGNFPGRFSGRQFSNSRSEMNVSTLELGDSALYLCASSFPASFGDTQYFGPGTRLTVL.

The CDR3 loop reads CASSFAAGSNQPQHF. CDR3 in DNA: TGTGCCAGCAGCTTCGCTGCCGGGAGCAATCAGCCCCAGCATTTT. The rearrangement links TRBV7-9 to TRBJ1-5, with no clear D. Trimming stripped 3 bases from V and 1 base from J, with 10 bases between. The CDR3 covers 15 residues. The germline V gene encodes CDR1 SEHNR and CDR2 FQNEAQ (reference sequence). The whole variable domain, remainder taken from reference TRBV7-9 and TRBJ1-5, is DTGVSQNPRHKITKRGQNVTFRCDPISEHNRLYWYRQTLGQGPEFLTYFQNEAQLEKSRLLSDRFSAERPKGSFSTLEIQRTEQGDSAMYLCASSFAAGSNQPQHFGDGTRLSIL.

This clone was detected once. The chain carries TRBV29-1 and TRBJ1-2; D not certain. The length of the CDR3 is 12 residues. V gave up 3 bases and J gave up 1 base, with 6 bases separating them. Germline loops: CDR1 SQVTM, CDR2 ANQGSEA. Written as DNA, the CDR3 is TGCAGCGTTGACTCTGTTAACTATGGCTACACCTTC. Its translation is CSVDSVNYGYTF.

A single count supports this clone. The chain employs TRBV6-5 and TRBJ2-3, with D hard to call. This CDR3 contains 13 residues. Trimming removed 0 bases from V and 6 bases from J, with 7 bases in between. The V gene's germline CDR1 is MNHEY and CDR2 SVGAGI. CDR3 bases: TGTGCCAGCAGTTACTCGATATGGGATACGCAGTATTTT. This codes for CASSYSIWDTQYF.

V is TRBV5-1 and J is TRBJ2-7; D is perhaps TRBD2 (5 bases). V was shortened by 1 base and J by 5 bases, with 16 bases between the two germline ends. The germline gives CDR1 SGHRS, CDR2 YFSETQ. This CDR3 comprises 15 residues. Here the CDR3 DNA reads TGCGCCAGCAGCTTGAATGGAGTCCCCGGGGACGAGCAGTACTTC. Translating it yields CASSLNGVPGDEQYF.

J is TRBJ2-5 and V is TRBV6-1; D is unclear. The CDR3 sequence is 15 residues long. CDR1 and CDR2 from the germline V gene are MNHNS and SASEGT. V shed 2 bases and J shed 1 base, with 11 bases lying between them. The CDR3 DNA reads as TGTGCCAGCAGTGAATTTAGGGCAGCCCAAGAGACCCAGTACTTC. This translates into CASSEFRAAQETQYF.

The chain employs TRBV19 and TRBJ2-7; tentative D call: TRBD2 (5 bases). V gave up 5 bases and J gave up 4 bases, with 15 bases separating them. Germline V CDR1 and CDR2: LNHDA, SQIVND (reference sequence). CDR3 length: 14 amino acids. This CDR3 is CASSARRGRYEQYF. Written as DNA, the CDR3 is TGTGCCAGTAGTGCTCGCCGGGGAAGGTACGAGCAGTACTTC.

The V gene is TRBV6-7, the J gene TRBJ2-7, with D perhaps TRBD2 (5 bases). TRBV6-7 is classed as an ORF, of uncertain function. The CDR3 totals 17 residues. Between the trimmed V and J ends, which lost 4 bases and 4 bases, there was a span of 23 bases. CDR3 DNA sequence: TGTGCCAGCAGTTCCACTCTCCTAGCCAGAACCTCATACGAGCAGTACTTC. This translates into CASSSTLLARTSYEQYF.

CDR3 residues: CASSVGVSYEQYF. The CDR3 DNA follows: TGTGCCAGCAGTGTCGGCGTATCCTACGAGCAGTACTTC. This chain links TRBV6-5 with TRBJ2-7; D is ambiguous. The germline V gene encodes CDR1 MNHEY and CDR2 SVGAGI. The CDR3 loop spans 13 amino acids. The V gene lost 5 bases and the J gene lost 1 base, with 9 bases spanning the gap.

In DNA form, the CDR3 reads TGTGCCAGCTCACCACCGAACTCACAGGGGGCTTTTGCAACTAATGAAAAACTGTTTTTT. The encoded protein is CASSPPNSQGAFATNEKLFF. The chain uses TRBV18 and TRBJ1-4; 9 bases fit TRBD1. Trimming took 0 bases from V and 0 from J; bases not matched to a gene: 11. This CDR3 is 20 amino acids long. Germline CDR1 KGHSH, CDR2 LQKENI.

J is TRBJ1-4 and V is TRBV7-2, with D perhaps matching TRBD1 (6 bases). The V gene's germline CDR1 is SGHTA and CDR2 FQGNSA. V was pared by 5 bases and J by 8 bases, with 18 bases between. This CDR3 has 15 amino acids. CDR3 nucleotide sequence: TGTGCCAGCAGCAGACAGGTAGCGGAGGGCGAAAAACTGTTTTTT. Its translation: CASSRQVAEGEKLFF.

The rearrangement uses TRBV6-5 and TRBJ1-5; D is possibly TRBD1 (5 bases). CDR1 MNHEY and CDR2 SVGAGI come from the germline V gene. This CDR3 has 15 residues. The V gene lost 6 bases and the J gene lost 5 bases, with 17 bases spanning the gap. The CDR3 nucleotides are TGTGCCAGCAGGACCCTGACTTTAGGGGATCAGCCCCAGCATTTT. Protein: CASRTLTLGDQPQHF.

The chain carries TRBV6-6 and TRBJ1-5; D perhaps matches TRBD1 (5 bases). The ends were cut back, 0 bases at V and 7 bases at J, with 10 bases in the middle. Germline lookup yields CDR1 MNHNY and CDR2 SVGAGI (reference sequence). This CDR3 has 14 amino acids. Here the CDR3 reads CASSYSGRAQPQHF. The CDR3 DNA reads as TGTGCCAGCAGTTACTCGGGCAGGGCGCAGCCCCAGCATTTT.